This TCR beta chain was recovered during a study of early T cells in non-severe SARS-CoV-2 infection. The CDR3 length is 16 residues. The V gene's germline CDR1 is DFQATT and CDR2 SNEGSKA (reference sequence). J lost 2 bases, V lost 6 bases, and 8 bases had no gene match. From the 5' RACE reads, TCRdb called clonotypes with MiXCR, one entry per CDR3 protein. The data hold approximately 120,000 distinct CDR3 sequences, with 15% observed a single time. Study-wide results and limits: Sequences matched to VDJdb favored anti-spike CD8 responses, while private and CD4 specificities were missed.

On this clonotype: Its antigen remains unidentified.

The clonotype comes from an adult who was a healthcare worker with PCR-confirmed SARS-CoV-2 infection or an uninfected control (not recorded which). Sequencing was performed on whole blood. The rearrangement uses TRBV20-1 and TRBJ2-1; TRBD2 matches 12 bases. This CDR3 reads CSAKEASGGAYNEQFF. The CDR3 coding sequence is TGCAGTGCCAAAGAGGCTAGCGGGGGGGCCTACAATGAGCAGTTCTTC.